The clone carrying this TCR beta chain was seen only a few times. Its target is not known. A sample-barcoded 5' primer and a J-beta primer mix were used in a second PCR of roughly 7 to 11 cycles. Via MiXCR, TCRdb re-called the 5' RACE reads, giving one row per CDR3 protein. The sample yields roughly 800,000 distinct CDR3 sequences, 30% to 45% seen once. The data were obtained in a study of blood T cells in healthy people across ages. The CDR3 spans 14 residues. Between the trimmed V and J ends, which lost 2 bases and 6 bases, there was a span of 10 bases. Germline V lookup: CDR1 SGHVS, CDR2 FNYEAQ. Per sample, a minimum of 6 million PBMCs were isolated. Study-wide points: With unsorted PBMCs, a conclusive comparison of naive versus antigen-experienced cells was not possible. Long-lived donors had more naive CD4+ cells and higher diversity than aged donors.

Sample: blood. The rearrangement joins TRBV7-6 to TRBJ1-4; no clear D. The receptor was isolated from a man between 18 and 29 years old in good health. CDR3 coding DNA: TGTGCCAGCAGCTTATCTGGGAGCCATGAAAAACTGTTTTTT. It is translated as CASSLSGSHEKLFF.